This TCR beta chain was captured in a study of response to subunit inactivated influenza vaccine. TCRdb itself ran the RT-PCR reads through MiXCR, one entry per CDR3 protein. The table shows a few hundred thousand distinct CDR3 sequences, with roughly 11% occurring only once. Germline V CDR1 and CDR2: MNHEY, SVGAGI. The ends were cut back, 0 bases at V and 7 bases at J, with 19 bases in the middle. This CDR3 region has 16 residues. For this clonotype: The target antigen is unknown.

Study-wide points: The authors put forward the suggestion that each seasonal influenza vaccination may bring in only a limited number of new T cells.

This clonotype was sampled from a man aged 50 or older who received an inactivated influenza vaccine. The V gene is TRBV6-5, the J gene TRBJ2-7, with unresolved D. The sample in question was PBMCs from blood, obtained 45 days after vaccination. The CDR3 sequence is CASSYSIRPEEGEQYF. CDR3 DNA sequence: TGTGCCAGCAGTTACTCGATCCGGCCAGAGGAAGGGGAGCAGTACTTC.